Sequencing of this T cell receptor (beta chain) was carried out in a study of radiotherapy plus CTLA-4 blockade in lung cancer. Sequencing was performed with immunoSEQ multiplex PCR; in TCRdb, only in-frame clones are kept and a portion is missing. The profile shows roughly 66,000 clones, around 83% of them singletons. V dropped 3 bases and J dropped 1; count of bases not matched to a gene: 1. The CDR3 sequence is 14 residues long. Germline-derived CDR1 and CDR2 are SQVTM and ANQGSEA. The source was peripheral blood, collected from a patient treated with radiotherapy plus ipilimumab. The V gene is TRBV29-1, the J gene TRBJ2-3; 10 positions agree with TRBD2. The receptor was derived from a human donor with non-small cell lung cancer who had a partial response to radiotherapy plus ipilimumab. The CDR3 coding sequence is TGCAGCGTTGAGCTAGCGGGGGGCACAGATACGCAGTATTTT. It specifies CSVELAGGTDTQYF.